The sequence of this T cell receptor (beta chain) was determined in a study of T cells after yellow fever vaccination. Study-level information: Low-cell-number fractions were prepared with SMART-Seq v4 Ultra Low Input.

This clonotype was counted many times. Using its own MiXCR run on the 5' RACE reads, TCRdb lists one record per CDR3 protein. The data hold 310,000 or so distinct CDR3 sequences, with about 3.5% observed a single time. Deletions cut 4 bases from V and 1 base from J, with 7 bases between. This CDR3 spans 13 amino acids. The TCR was taken from a man aged 18 to 29 who received the YFV17D yellow fever vaccine. V is TRBV12-3 or TRBV12-4 and J is TRBJ1-1; D is undetermined. Here the sequenced sample was PBMCs, taken on the day of the yellow fever booster vaccination. CDR3 sequence (DNA): TGTGCCAGCAGTTGGGAACCGAACACTGAAGCTTTCTTT. Translating it yields CASSWEPNTEAFF.